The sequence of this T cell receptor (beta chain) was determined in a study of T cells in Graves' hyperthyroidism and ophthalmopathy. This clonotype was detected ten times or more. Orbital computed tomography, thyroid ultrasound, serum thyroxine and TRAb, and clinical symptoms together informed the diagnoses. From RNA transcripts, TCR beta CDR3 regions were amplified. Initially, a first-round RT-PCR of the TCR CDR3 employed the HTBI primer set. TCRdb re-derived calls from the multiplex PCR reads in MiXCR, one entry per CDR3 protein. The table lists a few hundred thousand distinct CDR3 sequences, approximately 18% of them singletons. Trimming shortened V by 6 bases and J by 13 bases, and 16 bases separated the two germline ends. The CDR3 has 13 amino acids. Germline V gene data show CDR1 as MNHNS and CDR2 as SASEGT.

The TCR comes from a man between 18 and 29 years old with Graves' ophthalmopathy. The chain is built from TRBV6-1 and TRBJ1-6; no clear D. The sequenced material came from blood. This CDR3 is CASRITTSGPLHF. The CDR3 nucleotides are TGTGCCAGCAGGATTACCACATCTGGCCCCCTCCACTTT.